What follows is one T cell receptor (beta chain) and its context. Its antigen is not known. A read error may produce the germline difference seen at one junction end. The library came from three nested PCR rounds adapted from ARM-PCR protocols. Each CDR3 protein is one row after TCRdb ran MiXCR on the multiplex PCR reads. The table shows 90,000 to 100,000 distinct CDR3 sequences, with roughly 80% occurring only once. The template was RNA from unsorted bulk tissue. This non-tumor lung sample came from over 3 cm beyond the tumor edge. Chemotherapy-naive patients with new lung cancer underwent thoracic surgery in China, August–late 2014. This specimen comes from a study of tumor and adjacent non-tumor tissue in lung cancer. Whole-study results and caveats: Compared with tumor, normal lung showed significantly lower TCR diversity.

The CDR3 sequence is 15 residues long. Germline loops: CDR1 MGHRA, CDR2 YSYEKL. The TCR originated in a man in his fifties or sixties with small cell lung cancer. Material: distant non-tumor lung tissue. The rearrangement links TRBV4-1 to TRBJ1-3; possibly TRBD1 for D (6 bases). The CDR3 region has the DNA TGCGCCAGCAACCAAGAGAGGGGGGCGGGAAACACCATATATTTT. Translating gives CASNQERGAGNTIYF.